This TCR beta chain was found in a study of cytomegalovirus exposure and HLA in healthy donors (dated 2017 in TCRdb). About the investigation overall: An earlier analysis of some 600 of the donors reported around 280 Gb of sequence data and about 120 million unique TCR beta sequences obtained from approximately 180 million T cells. An early release that covered about 600 HLA-typed donors contained about 300 gigabases of sequencing data and 80 million or so unique TCR sequences. The genetic ancestry cluster associated with self-reported Caucasian donors included 80% to 90% of the 350 to 500 genotyped donors. The study was designed to test whether signatures of past pathogen exposure could be identified by cataloging public T cell receptors. The study profiled the T cell repertoires of some 610 subjects by immunosequencing and related them to cytomegalovirus serostatus. A separate validation cohort of roughly 130 different subjects was used in addition to the roughly 640-subject first cohort. To predict cytomegalovirus infection status, the study brought together high-throughput TCR immunosequencing, statistical association of individual TCRs with disease status, and machine learning. A later analysis re-analyzed previously published TCR beta repertoires from 550 to 700 donors and added high-resolution HLA genotyping to study TCR occurrence patterns. In the later analysis, no new phenotypic data were used to find candidate immune exposures; instead, reliance was placed on TCR beta sequences and their occurrence across donors. In an earlier analysis of roughly 540 of the donors, high-throughput TCR beta sequencing was used to judge whether each TCR beta V gene segment behaved as functional or pseudogenic. Donor age, sex, ethnicity and CMV serostatus were compiled together with the repertoire data. Genome-wide SNP genotypes for about 55% of the 666 donors were used in a later genetic analysis, which treated that subset as a discovery cohort. All discovery cohort repertoires had been generated on a single sequencing platform. HLA typing covered class I and class II loci at four-digit resolution. The number of donors typed differed by locus, with about 629-640 for A, B, C, DRB1 and DQB1, roughly 520 for DQA1, 606 for DPA1, and around 450 for DPB1. Because of strong linkage in the cohort, roughly five DR-DQ haplotypes were treated as single units for association and clustering. On average, 235,054 unique TCR beta nucleotide sequences were sequenced per donor among a few hundred genotyped donors of the cohort, with around 19% of those sequences being non-productive. What the research found in general, with its limitations: In both the original and validation cohorts, the classifier was reported to diagnose cytomegalovirus status with high specificity and sensitivity. A cluster of highly shared sequence variants was judged likely to be a technical artifact of the sequencing pipeline. Several of the top co-occurrence clusters appeared to be linked to parvovirus B19, influenza, CMV and Epstein-Barr virus, according to a later analysis. Because HLA typing was missing for some donors at each locus, association tests included only the typed subset. In a later analysis, some 18,000 TCR beta sequences were associated with specific HLA alleles at a false discovery rate of 0.05. Assigning TCR associations to individual alleles was difficult when HLA alleles, especially DR and DQ, strongly co-occurred. It was suggested by the authors that the approach could potentially be generalized to other disease states and immunological phenotypes. The study listed 170 or so TCR beta chains as associated with cytomegalovirus. According to a later analysis, TCR association rates differed among HLA loci, with DRB1 alleles showing the most associated TCRs and HLA-C alleles showing the fewest. In a later analysis, HLA-associated TCR beta chains were found to be more clonally expanded and to have lower generation probabilities than equally common non-associated chains. While some public TCRs were present in many individuals, most TCR sequences turned up only very rarely across donors. The only immune exposure information available for the cohort was CMV serostatus. The 87-base-pair reads could not distinguish some IMGT-functional V segments, including TRBV6-2 and TRBV6-3, so those segments were excluded. Because counts were too low, about 18 rarely observed V segments, including chromosome 9 orphons, were excluded from the earlier analysis of under 650 of the donors. In a later analysis, most CMV-associated TCR beta chains were found to appear HLA-restricted, with HLA associations seemingly driven largely by CMV exposure. This cohort had only TCR beta chains sequenced, and the lack of alpha or paired-chain data limited which features could be detected. Linkage disequilibrium might explain the correlated functional status among segregating V segments, but an unknown experimental factor could not be ruled out. The presence/absence analyses assumed that sequencing depth was roughly uniform across donors, and that assumption may not be true. An association between a missense DCLRE1C variant and V-gene and J-gene trimming of TCR beta chains was found in a later genetic analysis and replicated in an independent cohort. Compared with the roughly 700-donor mean, donors in an Asian-associated ancestry cluster had fewer N-insertions in productive TCRs, according to a later genetic analysis. An earlier analysis of some 590 of the donors showed that most TCR beta V segments appeared in productive rearrangements either about 87% or about 30% of the time, which broadly matched IMGT annotations. In vitro tests confirmed that three of the cytomegalovirus-associated TCR beta chains recognize cytomegalovirus antigens. A further reported finding was that TCR beta sequences accurately predicted the HLA-A and HLA-B alleles for most subjects in the first cohort.

Notes on this clone: Its antigen remains unidentified. Within one base of it there is no much larger clone, and no base qualities were kept.

For this chain, trimming is 1 base at the V end and 2 bases at the J end, and the number of junction bases without a gene match is 8. Taken from cysteine to phenylalanine, the CDR3 has 17 residues. The kept DNA is CDR3 alone, 51 bases in frame from the first base. Based on the germline V gene, the CDR1 and CDR2 sequences are SGHRS and YFSETQ. The library was generated by the immunoSEQ multiplex PCR assay. The multiplex PCR relied on a mix of 60 forward primers for TCR Vbeta segments and 13 reverse primers for TCR Jbeta segments. Amplification of the CDR3 region of rearranged TCR beta genes was performed with a multiplex PCR assay on genomic DNA. On the Illumina HiSeq System, the amplified TCR beta libraries were sequenced as 87-base-pair reads. As for the authors' bioinformatics: Across the 500 to 750 repertoires, a later analysis counted 75 million to 90 million unique TCR beta chains, 8.5 million to 12 million of which were shared by at least two donors. Raw reads were error-corrected and collapsed into unique sequences with a nearest-neighbor algorithm that merged closely related sequences to remove PCR and sequencing errors. Alignment of CDR3 sequences to IMGT reference sequences was used to assign V, D and J gene segments. For a sequence to be retained, at least a six-nucleotide match to both a V gene segment and a J gene segment was required. Rearrangements were called productive when the CDR3 lacked stop codons and stayed in frame with V and J; all others were non-productive. Following IMGT convention, CDR3 was defined as the stretch from the second conserved V-encoded cysteine to the conserved J-encoded phenylalanine. Sequences without an unambiguous match to a single V gene segment were excluded from the earlier analysis of 500 to 700 of the donors. An earlier analysis of 550 to 650 of the donors classified V segments as functional when productive rearrangements were above 56.7% and as segregating when the standard deviation between donors was above 5%. A statistical classification framework was built for diagnosing cytomegalovirus status from the catalog of TCR beta chain sequences. In a later analysis, V and J genes were assigned by comparing TCR nucleotide sequences against IMGT/GENE-DB human TR gene sequences. A later analysis assigned CDR3 sequences and most-parsimonious VDJ recombination scenarios with the TCRdist pipeline. In a later analysis, every TCR beta chain was defined by the combination of its CDR3 amino acid sequence and its V-gene family, and reads without a unique V-gene family were dropped. As a way to deal with suspected cross-contamination and a sequencing artifact, a later analysis dropped hundreds of nucleotide sequences that were highly shared and had low generation probability. In a later analysis, a clonal expansion index was calculated for each public chain from normalized within-repertoire ranks of inferred template counts. In a later analysis, generation probabilities were computed using a VDJ recombination model fitted to out-of-frame rearrangements, and the results were checked against IGoR. In a later analysis, hypergeometric tests were used to score TCR-TCR, TCR-HLA and TCR-CMV co-occurrence, with a repertoire-size bias correction applied to TCR pairs. To estimate false discovery rates, a later analysis permuted the HLA or CMV assignments 20 times. In a later analysis, co-occurring TCRs were grouped with DBSCAN, and TCRdist sequence similarity was added when clustering was performed within HLA-allele-positive subsets. Co-occurrence clustering excluded repertoires with fewer than 30,000 or more than 120,000 public chains, plus five with anomalous nucleotide sharing. This immuneACCESS table, as held by TCRdb, lists in-frame sequences with V and J called but not all clones. Of the missing ones, under half trace to an unresolved V gene in checked studies; the others have no known cause. The DNA was the basis for D and trimming; V, J and clone size are from that table. The table for this sample lists some 110,000 clones; approximately 73% of them were counted only once. In total, the top ten clones hold 4.8% of the sample.

In total, fewer than 750 healthy bone marrow donors made up the cohort. Cohort members were all nominally healthy when sampled, although unrecorded immune exposures were likely present. The donor tested CMV seropositive, placing the donor among the 289 seropositive members of the cohort. A peripheral blood sample was collected from each donor, and TCR beta sequencing was performed on peripheral blood mononuclear cells. Genomic DNA was extracted from the blood cell samples with the Qiagen DNeasy Blood Extraction Kit. The sequence came from a man in his sixties in good health and CMV-seropositive. The source material was PBMCs. The chain uses TRBV5-1 and TRBJ2-2; 7 middle bases align to TRBD2. This receptor carries the CDR3 CASSLRQAGVNTGELFF. Here is the DNA: TGCGCCAGCAGCTTGAGGCAGGCGGGGGTCAACACCGGGGAGCTGTTTTTT. Beyond the CDR3, the reference TRBV5-1 and TRBJ2-2 genes provide the residues; the full variable domain reads: KAGVTQTPRYLIKTRGQQVTLSCSPISGHRSVSWYQQTPGQGLQFLFEYFSETQRNKGNFPGRFSGRQFSNSRSEMNVSTLELGDSALYLCASSLRQAGVNTGELFFGEGSRLTVL.